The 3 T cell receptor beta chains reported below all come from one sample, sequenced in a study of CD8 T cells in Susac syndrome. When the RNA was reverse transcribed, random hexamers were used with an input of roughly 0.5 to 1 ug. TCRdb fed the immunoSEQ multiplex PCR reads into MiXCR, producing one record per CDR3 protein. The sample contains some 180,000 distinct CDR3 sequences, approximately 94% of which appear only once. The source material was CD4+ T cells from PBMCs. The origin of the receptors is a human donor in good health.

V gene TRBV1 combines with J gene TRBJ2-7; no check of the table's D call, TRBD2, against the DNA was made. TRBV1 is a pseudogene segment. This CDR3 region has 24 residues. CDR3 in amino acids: CTSSLRWYKGTGCAAGTKSYEQYF. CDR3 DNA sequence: TGCACCAGCAGCCTAAGGTGGTATAAAGGGACAGGTTGTGCCGCCGGGACTAAAAGCTACGAGCAGTACTTC.

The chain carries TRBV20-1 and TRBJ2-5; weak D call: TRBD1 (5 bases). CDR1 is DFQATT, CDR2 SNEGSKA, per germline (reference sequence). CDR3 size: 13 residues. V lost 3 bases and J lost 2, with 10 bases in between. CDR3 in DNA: TGCAGTGCTAGCGGTCGGACACAAGAGACCCAGTACTTC. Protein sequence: CSASGRTQETQYF.

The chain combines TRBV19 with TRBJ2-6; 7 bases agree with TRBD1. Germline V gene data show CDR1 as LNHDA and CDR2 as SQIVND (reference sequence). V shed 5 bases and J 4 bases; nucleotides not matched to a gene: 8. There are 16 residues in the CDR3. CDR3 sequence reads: CASSLTGVAGANVLTF. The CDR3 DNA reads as TGTGCCAGTAGTCTCACAGGGGTTGCAGGGGCCAACGTCCTGACTTTC.